This TCR beta chain was obtained from a study of molecular identifiers for immune sequencing clone quantification. Study-wide points: Reports indicate spiked Jurkat TCR RNA from one cell could be found among about a million naive cells.

This clonotype appeared many times. Its antigen remains unidentified. MiXCR was run by TCRdb on the PCR reads, yielding one entry per CDR3 protein. The sample carries under 600,000 distinct CDR3 sequences, over 20% recorded once. The germline V gene encodes CDR1 SQVTM and CDR2 ANQGSEA. Between the trimmed V and J ends, which lost 3 bases and 4 bases, there was a span of 14 bases. The CDR3 has 14 residues. This clonotype originated in a human donor in good health. Some libraries in this study had Jurkat cell RNA spiked in. The rearrangement links TRBV29-1 to TRBJ2-3; D could derive from TRBD1 or TRBD2 (5 bases each). Input material: naive CD8+ T cells from blood, with Jurkat cell RNA spiked in. Subset specified: FACS-sorted CD8+CD4-CCR7+CD45RA+ naive T cells. The CDR3 spells CSVDGWGPSDTQYF. In nucleotides, the CDR3 is TGCAGCGTTGATGGCTGGGGACCTTCAGATACGCAGTATTTT.